Below, 21 T cell receptor beta chains from the same sample are listed, as sequenced in a study of cytomegalovirus exposure and HLA in healthy donors. The PCR ran on 60 Vbeta and 13 Jbeta primers. Repertoires were generated with immunoSEQ multiplex PCR, while TCRdb's copy carries only in-frame clones and drops some. The table gives 180,000 or so clones; the top ten clones make up around 0.74% of it. Sample: PBMCs. The receptor source for this set is a boy aged 10-17 years in good health and CMV-seronegative.

The genes are TRBV6-4 and TRBJ2-1; 12 bases are a match to TRBD1. V trimming: 0 bases; J trimming: 12 bases; junction bases outside the gene matches: 6. The CDR3 consists of 15 residues. Germline values: CDR1 MRHNA, CDR2 SNTAGT. The CDR3 nucleotides are TGTGCCAGCAGTGACTCGGGACAGGGGGCCGAGGGGCAGTTCTTC. It codes for CASSDSGQGAEGQFF.

The chain uses TRBV7-7 and TRBJ2-5, with 8 bases that match TRBD1. The DNA end is a closer match to TRBJ2-7, so the J assignment may be wrong. The CDR3 spans 17 residues. The V gene's germline CDR1 is SSHAT and CDR2 FNYEAQ (reference sequence). DNA of the CDR3: TGTGCCAGCAGCTTTAGGCCCCAACAGGGGGAAGGGTACGAGCAGTACTTC. It is translated as CASSFRPQQGEGYEQYF.

The V call is TRBV27, the J call TRBJ1-5; D gene uncertain. Trimming stripped 2 bases from V and 0 bases from J, with 5 bases between. Germline V CDR1 and CDR2: MNHEY, SMNVEV (reference sequence). CDR3 length equals 14 residues. The CDR3 loop is CASSLLSSNQPQHF. CDR3 DNA: TGTGCCAGCAGTTTACTGAGTAGCAATCAGCCCCAGCATTTT.

This chain links TRBV6-5 with TRBJ2-5; TRBD1 aligns across 9 bases. Per germline, CDR1 MNHEY and CDR2 SVGAGI. This CDR3 has 14 amino acids. Trimming cost V 4 bases and J 5 bases; bases outside gene matches: 5. The CDR3 sequence is CASSLTGGRETQYF. The CDR3 DNA follows: TGTGCCAGCAGTTTAACAGGGGGCAGGGAGACCCAGTACTTC.

The DNA for the CDR3 is TGTGCCAGCAGCCTTACAGGGAATGAAGCTTTCTTT. It translates to CASSLTGNEAFF. J is TRBJ1-1 and V is TRBV5-6; D perhaps matches TRBD1 (6 bases). From germline, CDR1 is SGHDT and CDR2 YYEEEE. Trimming left V 4 bases short and J 7 bases short, with 11 bases between. This CDR3 contains 12 residues.

This rearrangement joins TRBV6-4 to TRBJ1-6, with a tentative D call TRBD1 (5 bases). Germline V CDR1 and CDR2: MRHNA, SNTAGT. The CDR3 extends over 15 amino acids. Trimming left V 2 bases short and J 5 bases short, with 10 bases between. The CDR3 reads CASSDGAGDNSPLHF. The CDR3 region has the DNA TGTGCCAGCAGTGACGGGGCTGGGGATAATTCACCCCTCCACTTT.

This chain uses TRBV7-6 with TRBJ2-1, with D possibly being TRBD1 (5 bases). The CDR3 extends over 14 amino acids. In germline, CDR1 is SGHVS, CDR2 FNYEAQ. V was clipped by 2 bases and J by 4 bases, with 9 bases between them. The DNA of the CDR3 is TGTGCCAGCAGCTTACATGACAGATACAATGAGCAGTTCTTC. It yields the protein CASSLHDRYNEQFF.

The chain has TRBV5-4 and TRBJ1-2; the match to TRBD1 covers 9 bases. This CDR3 is 14 amino acids long. CDR1 SGHNT and CDR2 YYREEE come from the germline V gene (reference sequence). Trimming cost V 5 bases and J 5 bases; bases outside gene matches: 7. The CDR3 loop is CASRPPGTGYGYTF. The CDR3 DNA sequence: TGTGCCAGCAGGCCCCCGGGGACAGGGTATGGCTACACCTTC.

To note about this clone: Other nucleotide sequences in the sample specify the same CDR3. The chain has TRBV30 and TRBJ1-1; no definite D call. Germline V gives CDR1 GTSNPN, CDR2 SVGIG (reference sequence). Trimming removed 2 bases at V and 3 bases at J, with 7 bases between. CDR3 length: 12 residues. The CDR3, as DNA: TGTGCCTGGAGTCGGGGATACACTGAAGCTTTCTTT. Translation gives CAWSRGYTEAFF.

V gene TRBV4-2 combines with J gene TRBJ1-5; no clear D. The CDR3 totals 15 residues. In germline, CDR1 is LGHNA, CDR2 YNFKEQ. V was trimmed by 1 base and J by 3 bases, leaving 10 bases between them. In nucleotides, the CDR3 is TGTGCCAGCAGCCAAGTCTGGCAGAACAATCAGCCCCAGCATTTT. It yields the protein CASSQVWQNNQPQHF.

CDR3 sequence: CASSLVGDRNYGYTF. The CDR3 DNA reads as TGTGCCAGCAGCTTAGTCGGGGATCGCAACTATGGCTACACCTTC. The rearrangement joins TRBV13 to TRBJ1-2; D is undetermined. Germline CDR1 is PRHDT and CDR2 is FYEKMQ (reference sequence). CDR3 length: 15 amino acids. V was trimmed by 1 base and J by 2 bases, leaving 11 bases between them.

The V and J genes are TRBV10-2 and TRBJ1-1; 9 bases align to TRBD1. Germline CDR1 WSHSY, CDR2 SAAADI. This CDR3 has 13 amino acids. V lost 7 bases, J lost 4 bases, and 4 bases stayed unmatched. The CDR3 DNA follows: TGCGCCAGCATTCAGGACAGGGGCACTGAAGCTTTCTTT. It codes for CASIQDRGTEAFF.

This rearrangement joins TRBV11-1 to TRBJ2-7; 8 bases are shared with TRBD1. The germline CDR1 and CDR2 sequences are SGHAT and FQDESV (reference sequence). The CDR3 loop spans 13 amino acids. Trimming at V came to 5 bases and at J to 5 bases, leaving 5 bases not matched to a gene. CDR3 sequence reads: CASSLDRGDEQYF. CDR3 bases: TGTGCCAGCAGCCTTGACAGGGGAGACGAGCAGTACTTC.

The V call is TRBV5-4, the J call TRBJ2-3; 14 nucleotides match TRBD2. The trim removed 6 bases at V and 5 bases at J, leaving 5 bases unmatched. This CDR3 spans 15 amino acids. Germline V lookup: CDR1 SGHNT, CDR2 YYREEE (reference sequence). CDR3 residues: CASKRTSGGIDTQYF. CDR3 nucleotide sequence: TGTGCCAGCAAGAGGACTAGCGGGGGGATAGATACGCAGTATTTT.

The rearrangement joins TRBV10-2 to TRBJ1-1; D may be TRBD1 (5 bases). Trimming removed 2 bases at V and 2 bases at J, with 9 bases between. The CDR3 loop spans 14 amino acids. Germline CDR1 WSHSY, CDR2 SAAADI. The DNA for the CDR3 is TGCGCCAGCAGTGAGCCCTGGGGCAACACTGAAGCTTTCTTT. Translating gives CASSEPWGNTEAFF.

CDR3 nucleotide sequence: TGTGCCACCAGCAGGGGGCTTAGCGGGGGGATAACTTCTAGCACAGATACGCAGTATTTT. The encoded protein is CATSRGLSGGITSSTDTQYF. This chain uses TRBV15 with TRBJ2-3; TRBD2 matches at 10 bases. Germline CDR1 and CDR2: LNHNV and YYDKDF (reference sequence). The V gene end was trimmed by 3 bases and the J gene end by 0 bases; junction bases not matched to a gene: 15. The CDR3 spans 20 residues. The whole variable domain, filled in from reference TRBV15 and TRBJ2-3, reads DAMVIQNPRYQVTQFGKPVTLSCSQTLNHNVMYWYQQKSSQAPKLLFHYYDKDFNNEADTPDNFQSRRPNTSFCFLDIRSPGLGDTAMYLCATSRGLSGGITSSTDTQYFGPGTRLTVL.

A remark on this clone: Other DNA sequences in the sample encode the same CDR3. This chain connects TRBV11-2 to TRBJ2-7; D remains ambiguous. Germline V gene sequence: CDR1 SGHAT, CDR2 FQNNGV. This CDR3 contains 12 residues. V lost 5 bases, J lost 0 bases, and 5 bases lay in between. CDR3 nucleotide sequence: TGTGCCAGCAGCCCTAGCTCCTACGAGCAGTACTTC. Its translation is CASSPSSYEQYF.

V and J are TRBV19 and TRBJ1-1; D is undetermined. Germline CDR1 reads LNHDA; CDR2 reads SQIVND (reference sequence). Deletions cut 0 bases from V and 5 bases from J, with 13 bases between. CDR3 length equals 15 residues. The CDR3 reads CASSIDRPGSTEAFF. The CDR3 DNA reads as TGTGCCAGTAGTATAGATCGTCCGGGAAGTACTGAAGCTTTCTTT.

The chain couples TRBV7-3 to TRBJ2-1, with 8 bases matching TRBD1. The CDR3 has 17 residues. Germline V gives CDR1 SGHTA, CDR2 FQGTGA. The V segment lost 5 bases and the J segment 2 bases; nucleotides outside the gene matches: 11. In DNA, the CDR3 is TGTGCCAGCAGCCCCCCGCCAGGGACAGGAGCCTACAATGAGCAGTTCTTC. Translating gives CASSPPPGTGAYNEQFF.

The rearrangement links TRBV11-2 to TRBJ1-2; 9 positions match TRBD1. With 5 bases clipped from V and 8 bases from J, the junction kept 12 bases outside the gene matches. The CDR3 has 15 residues. Germline-derived CDR1 and CDR2 are SGHAT and FQNNGV. CDR3 residues: CASSAIQGAKEGYTF. The CDR3 nucleotides are TGTGCCAGCAGCGCTATACAGGGGGCGAAAGAAGGCTACACCTTC.

The rearrangement uses TRBV7-7 and TRBJ2-7; a possible D gene is TRBD2 (5 bases). Germline loops: CDR1 SSHAT, CDR2 FNYEAQ (reference sequence). With 5 bases removed from V and 5 bases from J, the gap between germline ends came to 16 bases. The CDR3 covers 14 residues. The chain's CDR3 is CASSPAGKANEQYF. DNA for the CDR3: TGTGCCAGCAGCCCCGCGGGCAAGGCCAACGAGCAGTACTTC.